These T cell receptor beta chains were read from a single sample in a study of tumour-infiltrating T cells in Burkitt lymphoma. The data were produced by immunoSEQ multiplex PCR, yet TCRdb's version contains in-frame clones alone and is incomplete. The table lists 13,000 or so clones, approximately 85% of them singletons. Sequences were obtained from tumor tissue. The receptors shown here come from a human donor with diffuse large B-cell lymphoma. The CDR3 runs from the conserved cysteine through the conserved F or W. A D gene is named only where the DNA matches it firmly. Some rows mark clone size as missing; the rest say once, few, many or name a class of expanded clone.

CDR3aa	CDR3nt	j_gene	abundance	v_gene	d_gene
CASSEGKGAVVYSNQPQHF	TGTGCCAGCAGTGAAGGGAAGGGGGCGGTTGTATATAGCAATCAGCCCCAGCATTTT	TRBJ1-5	.	TRBV2	TRBD1
CASSPDGFGNTIYF	TGTGCCAGCAGCCCAGACGGCTTTGGAAACACCATATATTTT	TRBJ1-3	.	TRBV2	.
CASSSDGGEAFF	TGTGCCAGCAGCTCAGACGGGGGTGAAGCTTTCTTT	TRBJ1-1	.	TRBV7-2	.
CATDAGGPNEKLFF	TGTGCCACCGATGCGGGGGGACCTAATGAAAAACTGTTTTTT	TRBJ1-4	once	TRBV19	.
CASSLVETQYF	TGTGCCAGCAGCTTAGTAGAGACTCAGTACTTC	TRBJ2-5	.	TRBV7-2	.
CASSIALTGELFF	TGTGCCAGTAGTATAGCGCTAACCGGGGAGCTGTTTTTT	TRBJ2-2	once	TRBV19	.
CASSLGGADTQYF	TGTGCCAGCAGCTTAGGGGGTGCAGATACGCAGTATTTT	TRBJ2-3	.	TRBV11-3	.
CASSQDKEGPDEKLFF	TGCGCCAGCAGCCAAGATAAGGAAGGTCCTGACGAAAAACTGTTTTTT	TRBJ1-4	.	TRBV4-3	.
CASSTYRGILDF	TGTGCCAGTAGTACTTATCGGGGGATCTTGGACTTC	TRBJ2-7	.	TRBV19	.
CASSPRGFEPTEAFF	TGTGCCAGCAGCCCTAGGGGGTTTGAGCCCACTGAAGCTTTCTTT	TRBJ1-1	.	TRBV4-2	.
CASSIPTGGYGYTF	TGTGCCAGCAGTATCCCGACAGGGGGTTACGGCTACACCTTC	TRBJ1-2	.	TRBV6-6	TRBD1
CASSWGGTTEAFF	TGTGCCAGCAGCTGGGGGGGGACCACTGAAGCTTTCTTT	TRBJ1-1	.	TRBV7-3	.
CASSLWDRLYEQYF	TGTGCCAGCAGTTTATGGGACAGACTTTACGAGCAGTACTTC	TRBJ2-7	.	TRBV27	TRBD1
CASSVDSFGSINEAFF	TGTGCCAGCAGTGTTGACAGCTTTGGTTCTATAAATGAAGCTTTCTTT	TRBJ1-1	.	TRBV7-8	.
CASSYQRQGYGTEAFF	TGTGCCAGCAGCTACCAGCGACAGGGGTACGGCACTGAAGCTTTCTTT	TRBJ1-1	.	TRBV5-4	TRBD1
CASTRGASYEQYF	TGTGCCAGCACCCGGGGGGCATCCTACGAGCAGTACTTC	TRBJ2-7	.	TRBV11-2	.
CASSIPGGTYNEQFF	TGTGCCAGTAGTATCCCAGGGGGGACCTACAATGAGCAGTTCTTC	TRBJ2-1	.	TRBV19	.
CASSVSGKETQYF	TGTGCCAGCAGCGTTAGCGGGAAAGAGACCCAGTACTTC	TRBJ2-5	.	TRBV9	TRBD2
CASRYWSEFATNEKLFF	TGTGCCAGCAGGTATTGGTCGGAGTTTGCAACTAATGAAAAACTGTTTTTT	TRBJ1-4	.	TRBV5-8	.